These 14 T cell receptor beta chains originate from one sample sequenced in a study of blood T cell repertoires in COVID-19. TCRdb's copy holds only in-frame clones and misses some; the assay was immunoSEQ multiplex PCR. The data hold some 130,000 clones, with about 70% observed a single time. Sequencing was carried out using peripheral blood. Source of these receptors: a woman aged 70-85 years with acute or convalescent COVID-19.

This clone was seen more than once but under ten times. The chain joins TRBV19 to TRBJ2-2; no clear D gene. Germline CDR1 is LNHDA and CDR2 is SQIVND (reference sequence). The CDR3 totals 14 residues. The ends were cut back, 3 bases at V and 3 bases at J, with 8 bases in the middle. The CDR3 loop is CASSMQSHTGELFF. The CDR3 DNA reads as TGTGCCAGTAGTATGCAGTCTCACACCGGGGAGCTGTTTTTT. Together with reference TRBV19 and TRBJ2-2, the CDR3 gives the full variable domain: DGGITQSPKYLFRKEGQNVTLSCEQNLNHDAMYWYRQDPGQGLRLIYYSQIVNDFQKGDIAEGYSVSREKKESFPLTVTSAQKNPTAFYLCASSMQSHTGELFFGEGSRLTVL.

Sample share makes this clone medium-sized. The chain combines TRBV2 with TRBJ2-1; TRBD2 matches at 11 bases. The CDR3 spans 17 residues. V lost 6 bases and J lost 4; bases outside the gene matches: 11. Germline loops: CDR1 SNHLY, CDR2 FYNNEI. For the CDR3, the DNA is TGTGCCAGCAGCGACCCTCTAGCGGGGGGACGATACAATGAGCAGTTCTTC. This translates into CASSDPLAGGRYNEQFF.

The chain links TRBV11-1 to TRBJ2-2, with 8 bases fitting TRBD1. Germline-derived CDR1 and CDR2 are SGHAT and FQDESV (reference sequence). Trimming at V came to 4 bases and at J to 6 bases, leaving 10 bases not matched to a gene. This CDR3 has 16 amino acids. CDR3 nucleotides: TGTGCCAGCAGCTCCTGGACAGGGCCACAGTCCGGGGAGCTGTTTTTT. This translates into CASSSWTGPQSGELFF.

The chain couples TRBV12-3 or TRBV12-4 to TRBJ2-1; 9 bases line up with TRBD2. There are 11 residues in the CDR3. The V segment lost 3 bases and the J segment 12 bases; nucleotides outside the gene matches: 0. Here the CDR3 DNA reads TGTGCCAGCAGTTTGCGGGAGGGGCAGTTCTTC. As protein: CASSLREGQFF.

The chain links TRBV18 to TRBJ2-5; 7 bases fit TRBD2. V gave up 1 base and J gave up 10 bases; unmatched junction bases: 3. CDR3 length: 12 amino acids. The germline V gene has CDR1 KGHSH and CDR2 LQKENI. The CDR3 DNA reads TGTGCCAGCTCACCACTCGGGGAGGGCCAGTACTTC. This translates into CASSPLGEGQYF. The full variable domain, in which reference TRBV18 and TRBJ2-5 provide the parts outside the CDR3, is NAGVMQNPRHLVRRRGQEARLRCSPMKGHSHVYWYRQLPEEGLKFMVYLQKENIIDESGMPKERFSAEFPKEGPSILRIQQVVRGDSAAYFCASSPLGEGQYFGPGTRLLVL.

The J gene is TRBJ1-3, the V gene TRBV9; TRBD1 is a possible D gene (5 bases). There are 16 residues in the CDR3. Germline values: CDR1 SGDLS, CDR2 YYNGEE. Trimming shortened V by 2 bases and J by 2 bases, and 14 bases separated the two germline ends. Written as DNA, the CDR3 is TGTGCCAGCAGCGTGGTCGACAGACTGGCTGGAAACACCATATATTTT. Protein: CASSVVDRLAGNTIYF.

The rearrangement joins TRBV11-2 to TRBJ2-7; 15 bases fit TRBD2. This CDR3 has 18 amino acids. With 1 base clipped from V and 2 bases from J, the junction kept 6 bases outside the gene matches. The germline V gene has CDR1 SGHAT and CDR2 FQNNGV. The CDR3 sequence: CASSLVPGLAGGTYEQYF. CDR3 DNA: TGTGCCAGCAGCTTAGTTCCGGGACTAGCGGGAGGAACCTACGAGCAGTACTTC.

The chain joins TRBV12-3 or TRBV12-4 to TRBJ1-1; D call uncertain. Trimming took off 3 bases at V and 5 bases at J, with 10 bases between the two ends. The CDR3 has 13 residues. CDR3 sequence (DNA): TGTGCCAGCAGTTTGAAGGGCGGGACTGAAGCTTTCTTT. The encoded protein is CASSLKGGTEAFF.

The DNA for the CDR3 is TGTGCCAGCAGCGCCTCGGGGGGCAATATTGGCTCCTACGAGCAGTACTTC. Translation gives CASSASGGNIGSYEQYF. The V gene is TRBV7-8, the J gene TRBJ2-7; D is perhaps TRBD2 (7 bases). There are 17 residues in the CDR3. V lost 5 bases, J lost 0 bases, and 20 bases lay in between. Germline values: CDR1 SGHVS, CDR2 FQNEAQ.

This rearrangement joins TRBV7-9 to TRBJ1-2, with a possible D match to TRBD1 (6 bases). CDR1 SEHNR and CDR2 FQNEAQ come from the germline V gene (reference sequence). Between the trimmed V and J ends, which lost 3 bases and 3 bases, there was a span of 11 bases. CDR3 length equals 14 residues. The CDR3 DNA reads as TGTGCCAGCAGCTTGGCCAGGGGAGACTATGGCTACACCTTC. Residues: CASSLARGDYGYTF.

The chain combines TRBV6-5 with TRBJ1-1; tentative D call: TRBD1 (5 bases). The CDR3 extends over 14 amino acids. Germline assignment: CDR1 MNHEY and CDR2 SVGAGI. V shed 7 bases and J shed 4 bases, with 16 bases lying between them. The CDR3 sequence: CASTLGGFTTEAFF. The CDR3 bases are TGTGCCAGCACCTTGGGGGGTTTCACCACTGAAGCTTTCTTT.

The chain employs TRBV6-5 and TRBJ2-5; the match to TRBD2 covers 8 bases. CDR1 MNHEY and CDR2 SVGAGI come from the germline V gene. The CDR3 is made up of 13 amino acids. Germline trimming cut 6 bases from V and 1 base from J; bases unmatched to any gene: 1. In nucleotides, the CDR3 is TGTGCCAGCAGACTAGCGGCCCAAGAGACCCAGTACTTC. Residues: CASRLAAQETQYF.

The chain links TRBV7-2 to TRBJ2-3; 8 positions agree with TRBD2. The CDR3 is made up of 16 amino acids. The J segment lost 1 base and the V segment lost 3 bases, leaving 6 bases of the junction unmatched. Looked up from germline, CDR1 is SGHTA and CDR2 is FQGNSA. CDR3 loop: CASSFQLRGGTDTQYF. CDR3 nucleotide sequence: TGTGCCAGCAGCTTTCAATTGCGGGGGGGCACAGATACGCAGTATTTT.

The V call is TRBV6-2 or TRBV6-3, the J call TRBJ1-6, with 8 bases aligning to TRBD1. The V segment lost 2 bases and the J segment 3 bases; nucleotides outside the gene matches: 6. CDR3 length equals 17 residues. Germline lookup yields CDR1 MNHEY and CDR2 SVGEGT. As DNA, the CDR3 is TGTGCCAGCAGTTACCTCGGGACAGGTCGCTATAATTCACCCCTCCACTTT. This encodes CASSYLGTGRYNSPLHF.